These T cell receptor beta chains were read from a single sample in a study of beta chain features in type 1 diabetes. Clones were read by immunoSEQ multiplex PCR, and TCRdb kept only the in-frame ones, dropping some. Counted here are about 700,000 clones, roughly an eighth occurring once; the ten biggest clones make up less than 0.025%. The sequencing input was naive CD4+ T cells from blood. Receptors originate from a man between 18 and 35 years old with type 1 diabetes. The CDR3 runs from the conserved cysteine through the conserved F or W. The D gene is left open where the match is weak. Clone size is not always given. Where it is, it says once, few, many or a class for expanded clones.

NA	TRBV6-1	TRBJ2-3	NA	TGTGCCAGCAGTGAACCAGGACACACAGATACGCAGTATTTT	CASSEPGHTDTQYF
few	TRBV7-9	TRBJ2-7	NA	TGTGCCAGCAGCTTATTTAAGGCAGGCTCCTACGAGCAGTACTTC	CASSLFKAGSYEQYF
few	TRBV9	TRBJ1-5	NA	TGTGCCAGCAGCGTAGATAACCATCAGCCCCAGCATTTT	CASSVDNHQPQHF
NA	TRBV14	TRBJ2-1	TRBD2	TGTGCCAGCAGCCACACCGACCAGCGGGGGATATACAATGAGCAGTTCTTC	CASSHTDQRGIYNEQFF
NA	TRBV27	TRBJ1-2	TRBD1	TGTGCCAGCACCGAAATCCGGGACAGACAGTTCTATGGCTACACCTTC	CASTEIRDRQFYGYTF
few	TRBV2	TRBJ1-5	TRBD1	TGTGCCAGCAGCCCCGGGACAGGGGTTATTCAGCCCCAGCATTTT	CASSPGTGVIQPQHF
few	TRBV19	TRBJ1-2	NA	TGTGCCAGTAGTATTCGACAGGTTGGCTACACCTTC	CASSIRQVGYTF
few	TRBV9	TRBJ2-1	NA	TGTGCCAGCAGCGTTGACTGGTACAATGAGCAGTTCTTC	CASSVDWYNEQFF
few	TRBV4-1	TRBJ2-5	NA	TGCGCCAGCAGCCAAGGTAGTAGGGGGATAAGGGGCCAAGAGACCCAGTACTTC	CASSQGSRGIRGQETQYF
few	TRBV2	TRBJ1-2	NA	TGTGCCAGCGCGGTCGGTGTCTATGGCTACACCTTC	CASAVGVYGYTF
few	TRBV15	TRBJ2-5	TRBD1	TGTGCCACCAGTACCCGCTTTGGGACAGGGGGGCAAGAGACCCAGTACTTC	CATSTRFGTGGQETQYF
NA	TRBV5-6	TRBJ2-7	NA	TGTGCCAGCAGCTTGGGCGTGCCTACCTACGAGCAGTACTTC	CASSLGVPTYEQYF